The 7 T cell receptor beta chains presented below share a single source sample, sequenced in a study of shared clonotypes between healthy human individuals. The method was immunoSEQ multiplex PCR; TCRdb's version includes in-frame clones alone and lacks a portion of them. The repertoire holds fewer than 400,000 clones, with 74% as singletons. What was sequenced was memory CD4+ T cells sorted from blood. The subset was: CD45RA-negative fraction. These receptors were obtained from a man aged 25-45 years in good health.

Concerning this clone: Additional DNA sequences in this sample encode the identical CDR3. This chain links TRBV5-1 with TRBJ1-2; D might be TRBD1 (5 bases). Trimming cost V 4 bases and J 7 bases, with 14 bases left between them. The CDR3 is 13 amino acids. Looked up from germline, CDR1 is SGHRS and CDR2 is YFSETQ. Written as DNA, the CDR3 is TGCGCCAGCAGCATTAATCAGGGTTCTGGCTACACCTTC. Its translation: CASSINQGSGYTF.

There are a few counts of this clone. The chain carries TRBV5-4 and TRBJ2-7, with D possibly TRBD1 on 5 matching bases. Germline CDR1 SGHNT, CDR2 YYREEE (reference sequence). The CDR3 is made up of 14 amino acids. The germline V and J ends were trimmed by 1 base and 2 bases, with 10 bases remaining between them. The CDR3 sequence: CASSLQGTTYEQYF. The CDR3 DNA follows: TGTGCCAGCAGCTTGCAGGGTACCACCTACGAGCAGTACTTC.

The chain combines TRBV5-4 with TRBJ2-2; 12 nucleotides line up with TRBD2. The CDR3 sequence is 16 residues long. CDR1 is SGHNT and CDR2 is YYREEE in the germline V gene (reference sequence). With V trimmed by 4 bases and J by 6 bases, 7 bases remained unmatched. The DNA of the CDR3 is TGTGCCAGCAGCACCACGACTAGCGGGAGACCCGGGGAGCTGTTTTTT. This encodes CASSTTTSGRPGELFF.

CDR3 sequence (DNA): TGTGCCAGCAGTCCCCTGACGGTTGGGGTAGAGACCCAGTACTTC. It codes for CASSPLTVGVETQYF. The V gene is TRBV6-1, the J gene TRBJ2-5, with D unclear. CDR3 length: 15 residues. Trimming took 5 bases from V and 4 from J, leaving 17 bases between them. Germline-derived CDR1 and CDR2 are MNHNS and SASEGT.

The CDR3 DNA reads as TGTGCCAGCAGTGCTTCAGGAATTGGGTATGGCTACACCTTC. It translates to CASSASGIGYGYTF. The chain links TRBV6-1 to TRBJ1-2; the D is unclear. The V gene's germline CDR1 is MNHNS and CDR2 SASEGT. This CDR3 comprises 14 residues. Trimming removed 4 bases at V and 5 bases at J, with 14 bases between.

The V call is TRBV5-1, the J call TRBJ2-5; tentatively, D is TRBD2 (5 bases). The CDR3 is made up of 15 amino acids. V was pared by 4 bases and J by 3 bases, with 16 bases between. Germline V gene sequence: CDR1 SGHRS, CDR2 YFSETQ. The CDR3 nucleotides are TGCGCCAGCAGCCCTGAGCGGATGCTAGAAGAGACCCAGTACTTC. Protein sequence: CASSPERMLEETQYF.

The V call is TRBV9, the J call TRBJ2-1; 8 nucleotides line up with TRBD2. The CDR3 has 16 residues. V shed 0 bases, J shed 7 bases, and the junction held 9 bases outside the gene matches. Germline CDR1 SGDLS, CDR2 YYNGEE. The CDR3 nucleotides are TGTGCCAGCAGCGTAGGCTCCAGCGGGAGAGGTAATGAGCAGTTCTTC. This encodes CASSVGSSGRGNEQFF.